What follows are 22 T cell receptor beta chains derived from one specimen sequenced in a study of cytomegalovirus exposure and HLA in healthy donors (dated by TCRdb to between 2016 and 2019). Preparation of the library involved the immunoSEQ multiplex PCR assay. For the multiplex PCR, a mixture combining 60 forward primers for TCR Vbeta segments and 13 reverse primers for TCR Jbeta segments was used. The table comes from immuneACCESS by way of TCRdb, which keeps in-frame sequences with V and J called. Part of the clones is missing from these tables; in studies checked, under half for an unresolved V gene and the rest for unknown reasons. Here the sample has roughly 180,000 clones; about four fifths occur a single time. Of the sample, around 6.1% falls within the top ten clones. The source material was PBMCs. Receptor source: a woman aged 25 to 39 in good health and CMV-seropositive.

This sequence joins TRBV15 and TRBJ2-7; D may be TRBD2 (5 bases). The CDR3 length is 15 residues. Between the trimmed V and J ends, which lost 0 bases and 4 bases, there was a span of 13 bases. In germline, CDR1 is LNHNV, CDR2 YYDKDF (reference sequence). CDR3 residues: CATSRDSLGSYEQYF. The CDR3 DNA follows: TGTGCCACCAGCAGAGATAGTCTTGGGAGTTACGAGCAGTACTTC.

This chain links TRBV4-3 with TRBJ2-3, with TRBD2 matching over 12 bases. The V and J ends lost 5 bases and 0 bases, in that order; junction bases with no gene match: 3. Germline V lookup: CDR1 LGHNA, CDR2 YSLEER. CDR3 length equals 16 residues. CDR3 in amino acids: CASSSTSGGSTDTQYF. CDR3 DNA sequence: TGCGCCAGCAGCTCGACTAGCGGGGGTAGCACAGATACGCAGTATTTT.

This chain uses TRBV15 with TRBJ2-3; 8 bases agree with TRBD1. The V gene end was trimmed by 5 bases and the J gene end by 2 bases; junction bases not matched to a gene: 6. CDR3 length equals 15 residues. Germline CDR1 and CDR2: LNHNV and YYDKDF (reference sequence). The CDR3 sequence is CATSDRDRITDTQYF. As DNA, the CDR3 is TGTGCCACCAGCGACCGGGACAGGATCACAGATACGCAGTATTTT.

J is TRBJ1-4 and V is TRBV27; D call uncertain. Trimming pared 0 bases from V and 0 bases from J, leaving 5 bases between. This CDR3 is built from 15 residues. The germline CDR1 and CDR2 sequences are MNHEY and SMNVEV (reference sequence). The CDR3 reads CASSLSSATNEKLFF. CDR3 DNA: TGTGCCAGCAGTTTATCCAGCGCAACTAATGAAAAACTGTTTTTT.

This chain uses TRBV7-9 with TRBJ2-3; the D is unclear. The length of the CDR3 is 13 residues. The germline gives CDR1 SEHNR, CDR2 FQNEAQ (reference sequence). V was trimmed by 4 bases and J by 4 bases, leaving 9 bases between them. As DNA, the CDR3 is TGTGCCAGCAGCTCTGACAACCCAGATACGCAGTATTTT. It specifies CASSSDNPDTQYF. Supplemented by reference TRBV7-9 and TRBJ2-3, the full variable domain reads DTGVSQNPRHKITKRGQNVTFRCDPISEHNRLYWYRQTLGQGPEFLTYFQNEAQLEKSRLLSDRFSAERPKGSFSTLEIQRTEQGDSAMYLCASSSDNPDTQYFGPGTRLTVL.

The chain employs TRBV7-8 and TRBJ1-6; 7 positions agree with TRBD1. CDR1 is SGHVS and CDR2 is FQNEAQ in the germline V gene. Trimming cost V 1 base and J 7 bases; bases outside gene matches: 7. The CDR3 has 16 residues. CDR3 in amino acids: CASSLVEAGGNSPLHF. The CDR3 nucleotides are TGTGCCAGCAGCTTAGTCGAGGCAGGGGGGAATTCACCCCTCCACTTT.

This clone came up a few times. The chain has TRBV25-1 and TRBJ1-6; tentatively, D is TRBD1 (6 bases). The CDR3 is made up of 15 amino acids. The V end was cut by 4 bases, the J end by 0 bases, with 7 bases between. Germline CDR1 is MGHDK and CDR2 is SYGVNS. The CDR3 DNA reads as TGTGCCAGCAGTGTGGGGGCCTCCTATAATTCACCCCTCCACTTT. This codes for CASSVGASYNSPLHF.

CDR3: CASSSRGGFNQPQHF. CDR3 sequence (DNA): TGTGCCAGCAGCTCACGGGGGGGATTTAATCAGCCCCAGCATTTT. This chain links TRBV5-6 with TRBJ1-5; D is perhaps TRBD1 (5 bases). Germline CDR1 reads SGHDT; CDR2 reads YYEEEE. The CDR3 contains 15 residues. The V end lost 3 bases, the J end lost 4 bases, and 14 bases lay between the germline ends.

V is TRBV4-3 and J is TRBJ2-3; 7 bases are a match to TRBD1. The germline V gene has CDR1 LGHNA and CDR2 YSLEER. The ends lost 0 bases at V and 1 base at J; junction bases unmatched: 16. This CDR3 has 20 residues. The CDR3 bases are TGCGCCAGCAGCCAAGATCTCAGCGACAGGGTGTATTGGGGCACAGATACGCAGTATTTT. It specifies CASSQDLSDRVYWGTDTQYF.

This chain links TRBV5-1 with TRBJ2-1; 10 bases are shared with TRBD2. The CDR3 has 16 amino acids. Germline V gene lookup returns CDR1 SGHRS and CDR2 YFSETQ. J gave up 4 bases and V 4 bases, and 8 bases lay outside the gene matches. Here the CDR3 reads CASSPNLAGEYNEQFF. In DNA, the CDR3 is TGCGCCAGCAGCCCCAACCTAGCGGGGGAGTACAATGAGCAGTTCTTC.

The chain is built from TRBV7-2 and TRBJ2-5, with 8 bases matching TRBD1. There are 15 residues in the CDR3. Germline V gene sequence: CDR1 SGHTA, CDR2 FQGNSA. V lost 5 bases, J lost 3 bases, and 8 bases stayed unmatched. DNA for the CDR3: TGTGCCAGCAGCCGAGGGGACAGGACTGAAGAGACCCAGTACTTC. It encodes CASSRGDRTEETQYF.

V usage is TRBV19 and J usage is TRBJ1-5, with D perhaps matching TRBD1 (6 bases). The V gene's germline CDR1 is LNHDA and CDR2 SQIVND (reference sequence). This CDR3 comprises 15 residues. Trimming took 6 bases from V and 0 from J, leaving 12 bases between them. In DNA form, the CDR3 reads TGTGCCAGTAGCCCAACAGGGAATAGCAATCAGCCCCAGCATTTT. This encodes CASSPTGNSNQPQHF.

On this clone: The germline gene is not matched at one end of the junction; a read error may be the cause. The rearrangement joins TRBV4-1 to TRBJ2-2; 7 bases fit TRBD2. The length of the CDR3 is 17 residues. Germline CDR1 MGHRA, CDR2 YSYEKL. This CDR3 reads CAGSQSGVPGGTGELFF. The CDR3 DNA sequence: TGCGCCGGCAGCCAATCAGGTGTCCCGGGGGGCACCGGGGAGCTGTTTTTT.

The sample holds one count of this clone. The rearrangement links TRBV27 to TRBJ2-7; 9 nucleotides align to TRBD1. Germline assignment: CDR1 MNHEY and CDR2 SMNVEV (reference sequence). The CDR3 is 16 residues long. J gave up 6 bases and V 6 bases, and 15 bases lay outside the gene matches. CDR3 bases: TGTGCCAGCAGCCGAAGGGACAGGGTACTAAAGAGCGAGCAGTACTTC. Its protein product is CASSRRDRVLKSEQYF.

In this sample, this clone turned up once. CDR3 DNA: TGTGCCAGCTGGGGGGGGACCCACGAGCAGTACTTC. Translated: CASWGGTHEQYF. The genes are TRBV2 and TRBJ2-7, with 7 positions matching TRBD2. With 8 bases clipped from V and 5 bases from J, the junction kept 6 bases outside the gene matches. Germline V gene data show CDR1 as SNHLY and CDR2 as FYNNEI. This CDR3 region has 12 residues.

CDR3 loop: CASSGTSGNYNEQFF. The CDR3 nucleotides read TGTGCCAGCAGCGGGACTAGCGGGAACTACAATGAGCAGTTCTTC. V and J are TRBV5-4 and TRBJ2-1; 13 nucleotides line up with TRBD2. CDR1 and CDR2 (germline): SGHNT, YYREEE (reference sequence). V shed 4 bases and J 3 bases; nucleotides not matched to a gene: 1. The CDR3 runs to 15 residues.

The CDR3 loop is CSVDIGVGGYTF. CDR3 coding DNA: TGCAGCGTTGATATCGGGGTTGGTGGCTACACCTTC. The V and J genes are TRBV29-1 and TRBJ1-2; D not resolved. Germline values: CDR1 SQVTM, CDR2 ANQGSEA. The CDR3 is 12 amino acids. V was trimmed by 3 bases and J by 7 bases, leaving 12 bases between them.

The chain carries TRBV5-1 and TRBJ2-1; 7 bases match TRBD1. V lost 4 bases, J lost 10 bases, and 17 bases stayed unmatched. Germline CDR1 and CDR2: SGHRS and YFSETQ. CDR3 length: 16 residues. CDR3 amino acids: CASSPMTGSVPQEQFF. The CDR3 region has the DNA TGCGCCAGCAGCCCTATGACAGGGTCCGTGCCCCAGGAGCAGTTCTTC. The variable domain in full, with the rest retrieved from reference TRBV5-1 and TRBJ2-1, is KAGVTQTPRYLIKTRGQQVTLSCSPISGHRSVSWYQQTPGQGLQFLFEYFSETQRNKGNFPGRFSGRQFSNSRSEMNVSTLELGDSALYLCASSPMTGSVPQEQFFGPGTRLTVL.

The chain uses TRBV5-4 and TRBJ1-4; 9 bases match TRBD1. The germline V gene has CDR1 SGHNT and CDR2 YYREEE (reference sequence). The CDR3 is made up of 16 amino acids. Unmatched junction bases numbered 4, after V lost 4 bases and J lost 0 bases. CDR3 sequence (DNA): TGTGCCAGCAGCACAGGGGACAGGGCAACTAATGAAAAACTGTTTTTT. Amino acids: CASSTGDRATNEKLFF.

Note on this clone: Other DNA variants within this sample encode the same CDR3. The chain carries TRBV5-1 and TRBJ2-5; possibly TRBD1 for D (5 bases). Germline V gene data show CDR1 as SGHRS and CDR2 as YFSETQ. The CDR3 consists of 14 residues. V was shortened by 0 bases and J by 4 bases, with 10 bases between the two germline ends. This CDR3 is CASSLVGAGETQYF. CDR3 sequence (DNA): TGCGCCAGCAGCTTGGTAGGGGCCGGAGAGACCCAGTACTTC.

The DNA for the CDR3 is TGTGCCAGCAGCCGAGGTCCAGGGATGGCTAATGAAAAACTGTTTTTT. It translates to CASSRGPGMANEKLFF. This sequence joins TRBV5-6 and TRBJ1-4, with a weak D call TRBD1 (5 bases). Germline values: CDR1 SGHDT, CDR2 YYEEEE. The CDR3 loop spans 16 amino acids. The V end was cut by 4 bases, the J end by 3 bases, with 16 bases between.

The chain couples TRBV28 to TRBJ2-7; 8 bases fit TRBD1. This CDR3 region has 16 residues. The V gene end was trimmed by 1 base and the J gene end by 4 bases; junction bases not matched to a gene: 9. Germline V lookup: CDR1 MDHEN, CDR2 SYDVKM. The CDR3 loop reads CASSLLSGGVGYEQYF. As DNA, the CDR3 is TGTGCCAGCAGTTTATTGTCAGGGGGCGTGGGTTACGAGCAGTACTTC.